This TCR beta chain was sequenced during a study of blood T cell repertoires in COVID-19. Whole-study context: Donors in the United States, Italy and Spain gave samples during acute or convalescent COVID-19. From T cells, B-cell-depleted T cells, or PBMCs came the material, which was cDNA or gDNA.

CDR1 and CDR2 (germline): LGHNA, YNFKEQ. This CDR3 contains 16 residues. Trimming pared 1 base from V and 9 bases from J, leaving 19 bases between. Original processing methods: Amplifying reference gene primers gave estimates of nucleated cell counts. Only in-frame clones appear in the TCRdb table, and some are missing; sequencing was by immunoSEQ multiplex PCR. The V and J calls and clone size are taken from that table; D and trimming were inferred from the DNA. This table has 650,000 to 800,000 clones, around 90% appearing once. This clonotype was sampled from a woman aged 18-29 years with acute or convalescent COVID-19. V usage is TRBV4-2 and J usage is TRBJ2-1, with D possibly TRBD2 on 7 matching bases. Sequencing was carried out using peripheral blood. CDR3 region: CASSQVLRGPLGEQFF. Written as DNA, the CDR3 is TGTGCCAGCAGCCAAGTATTGCGGGGGCCACTTGGTGAGCAGTTCTTC.